This T cell receptor (beta chain) was sequenced during a study of OX40 agonist ivuxolimab in advanced cancers. Study-level background: One hepatocellular carcinoma and a couple of cutaneous melanoma patients partially responded. Study results and caveats: Clonal expansion from baseline to week 6 occurred in both CD4+ and CD8+ T cells. CD8+ T cells averaged more expanded clones than CD4+.

The method was immunoSEQ multiplex PCR; TCRdb's version includes in-frame clones alone and lacks a portion of them. The sample lists about 54,000 clones, about nine tenths occurring once. This clone has a single count. What it binds is unknown. Germline V gene data show CDR1 as SEHNR and CDR2 as FQNEAQ (reference sequence). This CDR3 comprises 12 residues. The V end lost 1 base, the J end lost 11 bases, and 11 bases lay between the germline ends. This receptor was obtained from an adult with an advanced solid tumor such as melanoma, head and neck, liver or kidney cancer. The chain couples TRBV7-9 to TRBJ1-1; D perhaps matches TRBD1 (5 bases). The material was CD4+ or CD8+ T cells sorted from blood, obtained in a trial of the OX40 agonist ivuxolimab. The CDR3 DNA follows: TGTGCCAGCAGCTTAGGACCAGGGCGCGCTTTCTTT. It encodes CASSLGPGRAFF.